The rows below give T cell receptor beta chains drawn from one sample of a study of cytomegalovirus exposure and HLA in healthy donors. Measured with immunoSEQ multiplex PCR; TCRdb has only the in-frame clones, and not every one. The table includes 100,000 to 150,000 clones, approximately 82% detected once. The material sequenced was PBMCs. These receptors were taken from a boy aged 2-9 years in good health and CMV-seronegative. The CDR3 runs from the conserved cysteine through the conserved F or W. Fields, in order: V gene, D gene, J gene, clone size, CDR3 protein, CDR3 DNA. The D gene is left open where the match is weak. Clone size is given for some rows only: seen once, a few or many times, or a class if the clone is expanded.

v_call: TRBV7-9; d_call: -; j_call: TRBJ1-3; clone_size: few; cdr3_aa: CASSEARNTIYF; cdr3_nt: TGTGCCAGCAGCGAAGCGCGAAACACCATATATTTT
v_call: TRBV19; d_call: -; j_call: TRBJ1-4; clone_size: once; cdr3_aa: CASSVPGKLFF; cdr3_nt: TGTGCCAGTAGTGTGCCGGGGAAACTGTTTTTT
v_call: TRBV5-6; d_call: -; j_call: TRBJ1-2; clone_size: -; cdr3_aa: CASSLPTSRAHGYTF; cdr3_nt: TGTGCCAGCAGCTTACCCACCTCCAGGGCCCATGGCTACACCTTC
v_call: TRBV5-4; d_call: -; j_call: TRBJ1-4; clone_size: many; cdr3_aa: CASSLEMSEKLFF; cdr3_nt: TGTGCCAGCAGCTTGGAAATGAGCGAAAAACTGTTTTTT
v_call: TRBV11-2; d_call: -; j_call: TRBJ1-5; clone_size: -; cdr3_aa: CASSLDHQGGNQPQHF; cdr3_nt: TGTGCCAGCAGCTTAGATCACCAGGGTGGCAATCAGCCCCAGCATTTT
v_call: TRBV7-3; d_call: TRBD2; j_call: TRBJ2-3; clone_size: few; cdr3_aa: CASSLLGGGTDTQYF; cdr3_nt: TGTGCCAGCAGCCTACTCGGGGGGGGCACAGATACGCAGTATTTT
v_call: TRBV13; d_call: TRBD1; j_call: TRBJ1-1; clone_size: -; cdr3_aa: CASSLRGQGAMNTEAFF; cdr3_nt: TGTGCCAGCAGCTTAAGGGGACAGGGGGCTATGAACACTGAAGCTTTCTTT
v_call: TRBV6-1; d_call: TRBD2; j_call: TRBJ2-3; clone_size: -; cdr3_aa: CASSEAQSGGDTQYF; cdr3_nt: TGTGCCAGCAGTGAAGCGCAGAGCGGGGGAGATACGCAGTATTTT
v_call: TRBV6-6; d_call: TRBD1; j_call: TRBJ2-2; clone_size: -; cdr3_aa: CASRQQDRGYAGELFF; cdr3_nt: TGTGCCAGCAGGCAACAGGACAGGGGGTATGCCGGGGAGCTGTTTTTT
v_call: TRBV9; d_call: TRBD1; j_call: TRBJ1-1; clone_size: -; cdr3_aa: CASSVAGGQGLRTEAFF; cdr3_nt: TGTGCCAGCAGCGTAGCTGGGGGACAGGGTCTGCGCACTGAAGCTTTCTTT
v_call: TRBV5-4; d_call: -; j_call: TRBJ2-5; clone_size: -; cdr3_aa: CASSLARRGETQYF; cdr3_nt: TGTGCCAGCAGCTTGGCCAGGAGGGGAGAGACCCAGTACTTC
v_call: TRBV7-8; d_call: -; j_call: TRBJ1-6; clone_size: -; cdr3_aa: CASSLWRVLRWDSPLHF; cdr3_nt: TGTGCCAGCAGCTTATGGAGGGTACTCCGGTGGGATTCACCCCTCCACTTT
v_call: TRBV7-9; d_call: -; j_call: TRBJ1-5; clone_size: -; cdr3_aa: CATGGGGGIGNQPQHF; cdr3_nt: TGTGCCACCGGGGGGGGCGGGGGAATAGGCAATCAGCCCCAGCATTTT
v_call: TRBV7-3; d_call: -; j_call: TRBJ2-1; clone_size: few; cdr3_aa: CASSPWVRESGVNEQFF; cdr3_nt: TGTGCCAGCAGCCCGTGGGTGAGGGAGAGTGGTGTGAATGAGCAGTTCTTC
v_call: TRBV5-1; d_call: TRBD1; j_call: TRBJ2-2; clone_size: -; cdr3_aa: CASSFTGGSGDTGELFF; cdr3_nt: TGCGCCAGCAGCTTTACAGGGGGCAGCGGGGACACCGGGGAGCTGTTTTTT
v_call: TRBV5-4; d_call: TRBD1; j_call: TRBJ2-1; clone_size: -; cdr3_aa: CASSRRQGDNNEQFF; cdr3_nt: TGTGCCAGCAGCCGTCGACAGGGGGACAACAATGAGCAGTTCTTC
v_call: TRBV4-2; d_call: TRBD2; j_call: TRBJ2-7; clone_size: -; cdr3_aa: CASSQSAGGWEQYF; cdr3_nt: TGTGCCAGCAGCCAATCAGCGGGGGGCTGGGAGCAGTACTTC
v_call: TRBV6-5; d_call: TRBD1; j_call: TRBJ1-4; clone_size: -; cdr3_aa: CASIGTGNEKLFF; cdr3_nt: TGTGCCAGCATCGGGACAGGAAATGAAAAACTGTTTTTT
v_call: TRBV20-1; d_call: -; j_call: TRBJ2-1; clone_size: -; cdr3_aa: CSARGQGTFF; cdr3_nt: TGCAGTGCTAGAGGGCAGGGGACGTTCTTC
v_call: TRBV6-5; d_call: -; j_call: TRBJ1-1; clone_size: -; cdr3_aa: CASSYGAFTEAFF; cdr3_nt: TGTGCCAGCAGTTACGGGGCCTTCACTGAAGCTTTCTTT
v_call: TRBV10-3; d_call: TRBD1; j_call: TRBJ2-3; clone_size: -; cdr3_aa: CAISVLVPDRGRWSDTQYF; cdr3_nt: TGTGCCATCAGTGTTTTAGTCCCGGACAGGGGGCGTTGGAGTGATACGCAGTATTTT
v_call: TRBV9; d_call: -; j_call: TRBJ1-1; clone_size: -; cdr3_aa: CASSVATGPGSHPEAFF; cdr3_nt: TGTGCCAGCAGCGTAGCTACTGGGCCCGGAAGCCACCCTGAAGCTTTCTTT
v_call: TRBV9; d_call: -; j_call: TRBJ2-7; clone_size: -; cdr3_aa: CASRQVPPWEQYF; cdr3_nt: TGTGCCAGCAGACAGGTCCCGCCCTGGGAGCAGTACTTC
v_call: TRBV29-1; d_call: TRBD1; j_call: TRBJ1-1; clone_size: -; cdr3_aa: CSVSKGRTGARAFF; cdr3_nt: TGCAGCGTGTCAAAGGGACGGACAGGGGCTCGAGCTTTCTTT
v_call: TRBV7-3; d_call: TRBD1; j_call: TRBJ1-1; clone_size: -; cdr3_aa: CASSLTGVVGTEAFF; cdr3_nt: TGTGCCAGCAGCCTAACAGGGGTGGTAGGCACTGAAGCTTTCTTT